Shown below are 13 T cell receptor beta chains from a single sample sequenced in a study of blood T cell repertoires in COVID-19. The repertoire was sequenced with immunoSEQ multiplex PCR; TCRdb's copy has only in-frame clones and lacks some. The data contain about 120,000 clones, roughly 84% of them singletons. Sequenced material: peripheral blood. Receptors were obtained from a man aged 55 to 69 with acute or convalescent COVID-19.

This chain joins TRBV9 and TRBJ1-2; D unclear. Per germline, CDR1 SGDLS and CDR2 YYNGEE. V was trimmed by 3 bases and J by 4 bases, leaving 4 bases between them. The CDR3 covers 11 residues. In DNA, the CDR3 is TGTGCCAGCAGCGCCAGCTATGGCTACACCTTC. Translated, it gives CASSASYGYTF.

CDR3 nucleotide sequence: TGTGCCAGCAGCTCTCAACAGGGGGCGCTTAATTCACCCCTCCACTTT. This sequence encodes CASSSQQGALNSPLHF. V usage is TRBV7-2 and J usage is TRBJ1-6; 9 nucleotides match TRBD1. The length of the CDR3 is 16 residues. Trimming at V came to 4 bases and at J to 6 bases, leaving 7 bases not matched to a gene. Germline CDR1 SGHTA, CDR2 FQGNSA.

V and J are TRBV5-1 and TRBJ2-7; 7 bases map to TRBD2. V lost 0 bases to trimming and J lost 1 base; unmatched junction nucleotides: 7. The CDR3 has 16 amino acids. The germline gives CDR1 SGHRS, CDR2 YFSETQ. CDR3 DNA sequence: TGCGCCAGCAGCTTGGAGGGATCTAGCGGTTCCTACGAGCAGTACTTC. Its protein is CASSLEGSSGSYEQYF.

The chain links TRBV28 to TRBJ1-1; a possible D gene is TRBD1 (5 bases). The CDR3 extends over 14 amino acids. V shed 6 bases and J shed 0 bases, with 11 bases lying between them. From germline, CDR1 is MDHEN and CDR2 SYDVKM. The CDR3 DNA sequence: TGTGCCAGCAGCTCGGCGGACATGAACACTGAAGCTTTCTTT. It is translated as CASSSADMNTEAFF.

The chain carries TRBV30 and TRBJ1-4; D is undetermined. The V and J ends lost 3 bases and 8 bases respectively, with 10 bases between them. This CDR3 is built from 12 residues. Germline V gives CDR1 GTSNPN, CDR2 SVGIG (reference sequence). CDR3: CAWRPLGEKLFF. CDR3 nucleotide sequence: TGTGCCTGGAGACCCCTAGGAGAAAAACTGTTTTTT.

This rearrangement joins TRBV5-1 to TRBJ1-2; TRBD1 matches 12 bases. The V and J ends lost 0 bases and 8 bases, in that order; junction bases with no gene match: 5. The CDR3 contains 15 residues. Germline CDR1 reads SGHRS; CDR2 reads YFSETQ. CDR3 protein: CASSLGPGTGGGYTF. CDR3 nucleotides: TGCGCCAGCAGCTTGGGTCCCGGGACAGGGGGCGGCTACACCTTC.

The rearrangement joins TRBV30 to TRBJ1-1, with D tentatively TRBD1 (5 bases). This CDR3 is built from 15 residues. CDR1 is GTSNPN and CDR2 is SVGIG in the germline V gene (reference sequence). V lost 1 base to trimming and J lost 4 bases, with 16 bases between them. CDR3 residues: CAWSEGLVGRTEAFF. CDR3 sequence (DNA): TGTGCCTGGAGTGAGGGGTTGGTTGGGCGCACTGAAGCTTTCTTT.

A word on this clone: Other nucleotide sequences in the sample specify the same CDR3. The rearrangement joins TRBV19 to TRBJ1-5, with D unresolved. The CDR3 consists of 14 residues. Germline V gene data show CDR1 as LNHDA and CDR2 as SQIVND (reference sequence). The V gene lost 3 bases and the J gene lost 5 bases, with 11 bases spanning the gap. The CDR3 bases are TGTGCCAGTAGTATTGGGAGGGTGGATCAGCCCCAGCATTTT. This gives the protein CASSIGRVDQPQHF.

This clone was seen just once. The rearrangement uses TRBV4-3 and TRBJ1-2; 8 nucleotides line up with TRBD1. J was trimmed by 3 bases and V by 1 base; bases with no gene match: 1. The CDR3 spans 14 residues. Germline CDR1 LGHNA, CDR2 YSLEER. The DNA for the CDR3 is TGCGCCAGCAGCCAAGGGGGACAGGACTATGGCTACACCTTC. This sequence encodes CASSQGGQDYGYTF.

The V gene is TRBV7-2, the J gene TRBJ1-5, with a weak D call TRBD1 (5 bases). This CDR3 has 16 amino acids. Trimming left V 6 bases short and J 1 base short, with 16 bases between. Germline values: CDR1 SGHTA, CDR2 FQGNSA. The CDR3 protein is CASSSMGGSSNQPQHF. Here the CDR3 DNA reads TGTGCCAGCAGTTCTATGGGGGGGAGCAGCAATCAGCCCCAGCATTTT.

This chain links TRBV27 with TRBJ1-1; 8 bases are shared with TRBD1. Germline CDR1 reads MNHEY; CDR2 reads SMNVEV (reference sequence). The V and J ends lost 4 bases and 1 base, in that order; junction bases with no gene match: 11. This CDR3 contains 17 residues. The CDR3 coding sequence is TGTGCCAGCAGTTCCTTACGGACAGGGTACGGGAACACTGAAGCTTTCTTT. Translating it yields CASSSLRTGYGNTEAFF.

This chain links TRBV5-1 with TRBJ2-1; 8 nucleotides agree with TRBD1. CDR1 and CDR2 from the germline V gene are SGHRS and YFSETQ. CDR3 length equals 14 residues. V gave up 0 bases and J gave up 8 bases; unmatched junction bases: 4. Written as DNA, the CDR3 is TGCGCCAGCAGCTTGGTGCAGGGGGCCTATGAGCAGTTCTTC. It yields the protein CASSLVQGAYEQFF.

The genes are TRBV5-1 and TRBJ2-5; 8 bases are a match to TRBD2. Unmatched junction bases numbered 11, after V lost 5 bases and J lost 5 bases. The CDR3 consists of 15 residues. CDR1 is SGHRS and CDR2 is YFSETQ in the germline V gene. The CDR3: CASSRNSGDMETQYF. Here the CDR3 DNA reads TGCGCCAGCAGTCGGAATAGCGGGGACATGGAGACCCAGTACTTC.